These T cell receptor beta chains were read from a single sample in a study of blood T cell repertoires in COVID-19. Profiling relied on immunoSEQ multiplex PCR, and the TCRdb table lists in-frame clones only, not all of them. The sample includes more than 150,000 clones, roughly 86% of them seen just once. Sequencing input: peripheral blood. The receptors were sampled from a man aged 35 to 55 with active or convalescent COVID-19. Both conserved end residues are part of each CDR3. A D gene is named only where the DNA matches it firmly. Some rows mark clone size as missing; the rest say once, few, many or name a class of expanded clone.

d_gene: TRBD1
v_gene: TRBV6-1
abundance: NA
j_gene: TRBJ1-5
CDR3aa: CASSEDRGTNQPQHF
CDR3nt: TGTGCCAGCAGTGAAGACAGGGGAACAAATCAGCCCCAGCATTTT

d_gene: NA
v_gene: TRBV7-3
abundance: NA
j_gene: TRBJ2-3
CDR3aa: CASSRSGGTDTQYF
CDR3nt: TGTGCCAGCAGCCGTTCCGGAGGCACAGATACGCAGTATTTT

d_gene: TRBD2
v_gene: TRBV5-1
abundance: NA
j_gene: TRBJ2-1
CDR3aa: CASSLLAGGVVNEQFF
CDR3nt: TGCGCCAGCAGCCTCCTAGCGGGGGGGGTGGTAAATGAGCAGTTCTTC

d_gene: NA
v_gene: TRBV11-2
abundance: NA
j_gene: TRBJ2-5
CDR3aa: CASSFRMEATQYF
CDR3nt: TGTGCCAGCAGCTTCAGGATGGAGGCGACCCAGTACTTC

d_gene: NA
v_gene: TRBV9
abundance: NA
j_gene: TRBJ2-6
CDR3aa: CASSLRQVAGANVLTF
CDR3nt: TGTGCCAGCAGCCTAAGACAGGTTGCTGGGGCCAACGTCCTGACTTTC

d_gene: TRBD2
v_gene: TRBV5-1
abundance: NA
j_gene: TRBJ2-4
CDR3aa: CASSVGGGQNIQYF
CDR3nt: TGCGCCAGCAGCGTTGGCGGGGGTCAAAACATTCAGTACTTC

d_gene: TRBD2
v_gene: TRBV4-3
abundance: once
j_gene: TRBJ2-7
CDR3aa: CASSQRLAGPSSYEQYF
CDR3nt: TGCGCCAGCAGCCAAAGACTAGCGGGGCCGAGCTCCTACGAGCAGTACTTC

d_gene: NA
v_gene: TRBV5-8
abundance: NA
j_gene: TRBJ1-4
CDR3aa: CASSPGPERGEKLFF
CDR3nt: TGTGCCAGCAGCCCCGGGCCGGAAAGGGGGGAAAAACTGTTTTTT

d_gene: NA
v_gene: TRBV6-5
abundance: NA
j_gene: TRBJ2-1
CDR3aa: CASSYSRRLEYNEQFF
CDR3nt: TGTGCCAGCAGTTACTCGAGACGGCTAGAATACAATGAGCAGTTCTTC

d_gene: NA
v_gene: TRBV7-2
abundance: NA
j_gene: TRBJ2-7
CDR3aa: CASSHGTVPYEQYF
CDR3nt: TGTGCCAGCAGCCACGGGACTGTACCCTACGAGCAGTACTTC

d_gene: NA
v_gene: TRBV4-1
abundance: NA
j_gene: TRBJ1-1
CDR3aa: CASSQLHVMNTEAFF
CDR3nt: TGCGCCAGCAGCCAGTTACACGTCATGAACACTGAAGCTTTCTTT

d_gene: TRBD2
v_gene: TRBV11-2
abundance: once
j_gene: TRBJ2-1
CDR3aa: CASSLDGSGGLNEQFF
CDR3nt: TGTGCCAGCAGCTTAGACGGTAGCGGGGGCTTAAATGAGCAGTTCTTC

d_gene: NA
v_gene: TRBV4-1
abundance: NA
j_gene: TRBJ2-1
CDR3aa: CASSQEGMSEYNEQFF
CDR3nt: TGCGCCAGCAGCCAAGAAGGAATGAGCGAGTACAATGAGCAGTTCTTC

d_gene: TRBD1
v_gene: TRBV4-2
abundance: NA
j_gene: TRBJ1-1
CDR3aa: CASSQGDRGESEAFF
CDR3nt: TGTGCCAGCAGCCAAGGGGACAGGGGAGAGTCTGAAGCTTTCTTT

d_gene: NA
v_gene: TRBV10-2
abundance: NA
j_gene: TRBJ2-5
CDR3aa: CASSDPIQENSLETQYF
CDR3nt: TGCGCCAGCAGTGATCCCATACAGGAAAACTCCTTAGAGACCCAGTACTTC

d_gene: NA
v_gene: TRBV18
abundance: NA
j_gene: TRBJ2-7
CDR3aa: CASSPAGRNYEQYF
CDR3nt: TGTGCCAGCTCACCAGCAGGGCGTAACTACGAGCAGTACTTC

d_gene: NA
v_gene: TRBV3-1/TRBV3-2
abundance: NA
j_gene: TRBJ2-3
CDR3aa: CASSSYRPGLLTDTQYF
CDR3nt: TGTGCCAGCAGCTCATACAGACCTGGCCTTCTCACAGATACGCAGTATTTT

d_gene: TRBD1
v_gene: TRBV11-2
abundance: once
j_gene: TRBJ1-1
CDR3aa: CASSLHGTDGTEAFF
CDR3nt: TGTGCCAGCAGCCTCCATGGGACAGACGGCACTGAAGCTTTCTTT

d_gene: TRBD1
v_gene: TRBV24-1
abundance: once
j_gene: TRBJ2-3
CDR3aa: CATSDLGQDTDTQYF
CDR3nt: TGTGCCACCAGTGACCTCGGACAGGACACAGATACGCAGTATTTT

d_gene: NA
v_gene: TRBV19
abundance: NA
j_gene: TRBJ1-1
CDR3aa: CASSMTENTEAFF
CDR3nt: TGTGCCAGTAGTATGACAGAGAACACTGAAGCTTTCTTT